Below are 22 T cell receptor beta chains sequenced from a single sample in a study of shared clonotypes between healthy human individuals. Sequenced by immunoSEQ multiplex PCR; TCRdb stores in-frame clones only, minus some. The profile shows about half a million clones, about 80% of them singletons. Sequenced sample: PBMCs. All receptors derive from a woman in her forties in good health. Some clones in this sample may be carry-over from other donors' samples.

Concerning this clone itself: This likely stems from a read error, as it lies one base from a far larger clone. Written as DNA, the CDR3 is TGCGCCAGCAGCCAGTCCCTCGGGGGAGCAAACACCGTATATTTT. Translated: CASSQSLGGANTVYF. The chain is built from TRBV4-1 and TRBJ1-3; D might be TRBD1 (5 bases). CDR1 MGHRA and CDR2 YSYEKL come from the germline V gene. The CDR3 is 15 residues long.

The J gene is TRBJ2-3, the V gene TRBV10-3; 12 bases map to TRBD2. This CDR3 has 16 amino acids. Germline assignment: CDR1 ENHRY and CDR2 SYGVKD. V lost 6 bases to trimming and J lost 3 bases; unmatched junction nucleotides: 7. CDR3: CAISWTSGIPTDTQYF. CDR3 DNA sequence: TGTGCCATCAGCTGGACTAGCGGGATCCCAACAGATACGCAGTATTTT.

V and J are TRBV7-3 and TRBJ1-2, with TRBD1 matching 9 bases. V lost 3 bases and J lost 7; bases outside the gene matches: 6. The germline V gene has CDR1 SGHTA and CDR2 FQGTGA. The CDR3 is 14 residues long. CDR3 in amino acids: CASSFTGGAGGYTF. CDR3 coding DNA: TGTGCCAGCAGCTTCACAGGGGGCGCGGGTGGCTACACCTTC.

The rearrangement joins TRBV7-9 to TRBJ1-2, with a possible D match to TRBD1 (5 bases). Trimming removed 4 bases from V and 5 bases from J, with 14 bases in between. CDR3 size: 14 residues. Germline CDR1 is SEHNR and CDR2 is FQNEAQ (reference sequence). The CDR3 sequence is CASSWAGGTYGYTF. The CDR3 nucleotides are TGTGCCAGCAGCTGGGCCGGGGGAACGTATGGCTACACCTTC.

This chain links TRBV6-4 with TRBJ2-7, with D maybe TRBD2 (6 bases). CDR1 MRHNA and CDR2 SNTAGT come from the germline V gene. This CDR3 spans 13 amino acids. Trimming took off 2 bases at V and 6 bases at J, with 11 bases between the two ends. CDR3 in amino acids: CASSDVSGGEQYF. As DNA, the CDR3 is TGTGCCAGCAGTGACGTATCCGGGGGCGAGCAGTACTTC.

Regarding this clone: This may stem from a read error, because a much larger clone lies one nucleotide away. This sample includes further DNA sequences coding for the same CDR3. CDR3 nucleotides: TGTGCCAGTAGTTCGTTTATCGGGGCCAACGTCCTGACTTTC. It is translated as CASSSFIGANVLTF. The chain recombines TRBV6-5 with TRBJ2-6, with D hard to call. In germline, CDR1 is MNHEY, CDR2 SVGAGI. The CDR3 has 14 residues.

The chain couples TRBV10-2 to TRBJ2-7; 10 bases map to TRBD1. In germline, CDR1 is WSHSY, CDR2 SAAADI. The CDR3 has 13 residues. The trim removed 7 bases at V and 6 bases at J, leaving 6 bases unmatched. The CDR3 sequence is CASMSGQGFEQYF. The DNA for the CDR3 is TGCGCCAGCATGTCGGGACAGGGGTTCGAGCAGTACTTC.

The chain links TRBV11-2 to TRBJ2-2; D unclear. Germline-derived CDR1 and CDR2 are SGHAT and FQNNGV. This CDR3 is 15 amino acids long. Trimming cost V 1 base and J 4 bases, with 10 bases left between them. The CDR3 DNA follows: TGTGCCAGCAGCTTAGTCAGGTTGGGCACCGGGGAGCTGTTTTTT. This translates into CASSLVRLGTGELFF.

CDR3 amino acids: CASSQTSGSLADTQYF. The CDR3 coding sequence is TGTGCCAGCAGCCAGACTAGCGGGAGTTTGGCGGATACGCAGTATTTT. This chain joins TRBV7-9 and TRBJ2-3, with TRBD2 identical over 12 bases. The V segment lost 5 bases and the J segment 6 bases; nucleotides outside the gene matches: 9. The CDR3 sequence is 16 residues long. The germline CDR1 and CDR2 sequences are SEHNR and FQNEAQ (reference sequence).

This chain uses TRBV18 with TRBJ2-5; 10 bases map to TRBD2. The V segment lost 4 bases and the J segment 5 bases; nucleotides outside the gene matches: 10. The CDR3 consists of 16 residues. The germline CDR1 and CDR2 sequences are KGHSH and LQKENI. This CDR3 is CASSRRAGGPVETQYF. The DNA for the CDR3 is TGTGCCAGCTCACGACGAGCGGGAGGGCCGGTTGAGACCCAGTACTTC. Complete variable domain (other parts from reference TRBV18 and TRBJ2-5): NAGVMQNPRHLVRRRGQEARLRCSPMKGHSHVYWYRQLPEEGLKFMVYLQKENIIDESGMPKERFSAEFPKEGPSILRIQQVVRGDSAAYFCASSRRAGGPVETQYFGPGTRLLVL.

The chain links TRBV7-9 to TRBJ1-3, with TRBD1 matching 7 bases. The CDR3 extends over 16 amino acids. Germline CDR1 and CDR2: SEHNR and FQNEAQ (reference sequence). Losses at the gene ends were 4 bases for V and 4 bases for J; bases not matched to a gene: 10. CDR3 sequence (DNA): TGTGCCAGCAGCTCGGGACAGCTTTTGTCCGGAAACACCATATATTTT. Amino acids: CASSSGQLLSGNTIYF.

The chain uses TRBV5-1 and TRBJ1-2; tentatively, D is TRBD1 (6 bases). CDR3 length equals 15 residues. Germline lookup yields CDR1 SGHRS and CDR2 YFSETQ. Trimming removed 1 base from V and 2 bases from J, with 12 bases in between. Here the CDR3 reads CASSLFAGENYGYTF. The CDR3 nucleotides are TGCGCCAGCAGCTTGTTCGCAGGGGAAAACTATGGCTACACCTTC.

The chain combines TRBV7-2 with TRBJ1-4, with D possibly being TRBD1 (5 bases). V lost 4 bases, J lost 12 bases, and 15 bases lay in between. Per germline, CDR1 SGHTA and CDR2 FQGNSA. The CDR3 has 13 amino acids. CDR3 in amino acids: CASSSGVGRELFF. The CDR3 DNA follows: TGTGCCAGCAGCTCGGGGGTAGGAAGGGAACTGTTTTTT.

V is TRBV5-1 and J is TRBJ2-1, with 8 positions matching TRBD2. V was pared by 3 bases and J by 9 bases, with 14 bases of the junction left unmatched. The germline gives CDR1 SGHRS, CDR2 YFSETQ. This CDR3 spans 16 amino acids. CDR3 sequence: CASSSVSGSQGGEQFF. The CDR3 region has the DNA TGCGCCAGCAGCTCTGTGAGCGGGAGTCAGGGCGGTGAGCAGTTCTTC.

The rearrangement uses TRBV7-2 and TRBJ1-4; perhaps TRBD1 as D (5 bases). Trimming removed 4 bases from V and 8 bases from J, with 11 bases in between. Per germline, CDR1 SGHTA and CDR2 FQGNSA. The CDR3 is 13 amino acids. Here the CDR3 DNA reads TGTGCCAGCAGCTGGGGCTTGCGGGAAAAACTGTTTTTT. It encodes CASSWGLREKLFF.

Worth noting for this clone: Other DNA sequences of this sample code for an identical CDR3. V usage is TRBV18 and J usage is TRBJ1-1; possibly TRBD1 for D (5 bases). In germline, CDR1 is KGHSH, CDR2 LQKENI. Trimming left V 0 bases short and J 7 bases short, with 6 bases between. The CDR3 consists of 12 residues. The CDR3 spells CASSPPGGEAFF. For the CDR3, the DNA is TGTGCCAGCTCACCACCTGGGGGTGAAGCTTTCTTT.

The chain recombines TRBV7-3 with TRBJ2-1, with D possibly TRBD2 on 6 matching bases. The CDR3 has 15 residues. V lost 1 base to trimming and J lost 10 bases, with 17 bases between them. Germline V gene lookup returns CDR1 SGHTA and CDR2 FQGTGA. CDR3 DNA: TGTGCCAGCAGCTTAAGTAGGGACTCCCCTGGGGAGCAGTTCTTC. This codes for CASSLSRDSPGEQFF.

V and J are TRBV7-2 and TRBJ2-2, with unresolved D. Germline CDR1 reads SGHTA; CDR2 reads FQGNSA. Trimming pared 3 bases from V and 4 bases from J, leaving 9 bases between. The CDR3 covers 14 residues. The CDR3 protein is CASSFNWGTGELFF. For the CDR3, the DNA is TGTGCCAGCAGCTTCAACTGGGGCACCGGGGAGCTGTTTTTT.

V usage is TRBV7-9 and J usage is TRBJ2-5; 11 bases agree with TRBD2. V lost 1 base, J lost 4 bases, and 5 bases stayed unmatched. This CDR3 contains 16 residues. CDR1 is SEHNR, CDR2 FQNEAQ, per germline (reference sequence). The CDR3 protein is CASSLEGLAGGETQYF. The CDR3, as DNA: TGTGCCAGCAGCTTAGAAGGCCTAGCGGGAGGAGAGACCCAGTACTTC.

The rearrangement links TRBV5-1 to TRBJ2-3, with D maybe TRBD2 (5 bases). Germline assignment: CDR1 SGHRS and CDR2 YFSETQ. This CDR3 is built from 14 residues. Deletions cut 5 bases from V and 3 bases from J, with 13 bases between. CDR3 region: CASSLGDLTDTQYF. In nucleotides, the CDR3 is TGCGCCAGCAGTCTGGGAGATCTGACAGATACGCAGTATTTT.

This CDR3 reads CASSSPPRLAGTYEQYF. The CDR3 bases are TGTGCCAGCAGTTCCCCCCCTCGGCTAGCCGGTACCTACGAGCAGTACTTC. The V call is TRBV28, the J call TRBJ2-7, with D perhaps matching TRBD2 (5 bases). The germline V gene encodes CDR1 MDHEN and CDR2 SYDVKM. The CDR3 loop spans 17 amino acids. Deletions cut 4 bases from V and 2 bases from J, with 21 bases between.

The V gene is TRBV7-3, the J gene TRBJ1-1; D unclear. Germline CDR1 is SGHTA and CDR2 is FQGTGA. This CDR3 spans 12 amino acids. Deletions cut 2 bases from V and 6 bases from J, with 7 bases between. The CDR3 loop reads CASSLRPAEAFF. Here the CDR3 DNA reads TGTGCCAGCAGCTTACGGCCGGCTGAAGCTTTCTTT.